This TCR beta chain was sequenced in a study of cytomegalovirus exposure and HLA in healthy donors. Study results and caveats: Excluded: some indistinguishable V segments such as TRBV6-2 and TRBV6-3. TCR beta chain V- and J-gene trimming was linked, in a later analysis, to a missense variant in DCLRE1C.

The CDR3 runs to 13 residues. Germline V gene lookup returns CDR1 MNHNY and CDR2 SVGAGI (reference sequence). Losses at the gene ends were 4 bases for V and 8 bases for J; bases not matched to a gene: 5. Primers for the PCR totalled 60 Vbeta and 13 Jbeta. Repertoires were generated with immunoSEQ multiplex PCR, while TCRdb's copy carries only in-frame clones and drops some. The sample has 65,000 to 75,000 clones, about 70% seen once. As concerns this clone: The antigen remains unidentified.

Sequenced: PBMCs. This chain links TRBV6-6 with TRBJ1-2, with TRBD1 matching over 9 bases. The clonotype originates from a woman aged 25 to 45 in good health and CMV-seronegative. Written as DNA, the CDR3 is TGTGCCAGCAGTTGGGACAGGGAAGGAGGCTACACCTTC. The encoded protein is CASSWDREGGYTF.